Listed below are T cell receptor beta chains from one sample, sequenced in a study of T cell responses to AZD1222 COVID-19 vaccine. Repertoires were generated with immunoSEQ multiplex PCR, while TCRdb's copy carries only in-frame clones and drops some. The table has about 150,000 clones, 90% to 95% seen once; the top ten hold more than 1.2%. The material sequenced was peripheral blood, taken on day 0 of AZD1222 vaccination. These receptors were taken from an adult in good health. The CDR3 runs from the conserved cysteine through the conserved F or W. A D gene is named only where the DNA matches it firmly. Some rows have no size entry. The others give once, few or many, or a class for an expanded clone.

clone size,V gene,D gene,J gene,CDR3 protein,CDR3 DNA
.,TRBV19,.,TRBJ2-1,CASSPLMHNEQFF,TGTGCCAGTAGCCCGCTTATGCATAATGAGCAGTTCTTC
.,TRBV18,.,TRBJ1-4,CASSLFQGDATNEKLFF,TGTGCCAGCTCACTATTCCAGGGAGATGCAACTAATGAAAAACTGTTTTTT
.,TRBV7-2,.,TRBJ2-7,CASSLPPAGEQYF,TGTGCCAGCAGCTTACCCCCCGCGGGGGAGCAGTACTTC
.,TRBV19,TRBD2,TRBJ2-2,CASSQGTSAPGELFF,TGTGCCAGTAGTCAAGGGACTAGCGCCCCCGGGGAGCTGTTTTTT
.,TRBV10-2,.,TRBJ1-1,CASRLGHLDTEAFF,TGCGCCAGCAGACTAGGACACCTAGACACTGAAGCTTTCTTT
.,TRBV14,TRBD1,TRBJ1-2,CASSQEYRGDNYGYTF,TGTGCCAGCAGCCAGGAATACAGGGGGGACAACTATGGCTACACCTTC
.,TRBV9,.,TRBJ1-2,CASSGPGGSYGYTF,TGTGCCAGCAGCGGCCCCGGGGGCAGCTATGGCTACACCTTC
.,TRBV28,.,TRBJ1-3,CASSPNRAGNTIYF,TGTGCCAGCAGTCCAAACAGGGCTGGAAACACCATATATTTT
.,TRBV28,.,TRBJ1-4,CASTLERGVVEKLFF,TGTGCCAGCACCCTTGAGCGAGGGGTGGTGGAAAAACTGTTTTTT
once,TRBV5-6,.,TRBJ1-5,CASEKVGRVNQPQHF,TGTGCCAGCGAAAAAGTAGGGAGGGTAAATCAGCCCCAGCATTTT
.,TRBV24-1,TRBD2,TRBJ2-7,CATSDLRAGGLHEQYF,TGTGCCACCAGTGATTTGAGGGCGGGAGGTCTCCACGAGCAGTACTTC
.,TRBV2,TRBD2,TRBJ2-1,CASSEFPSGLSYNEQFF,TGTGCCAGCAGTGAATTCCCTAGCGGGCTATCCTACAATGAGCAGTTCTTC
.,TRBV9,TRBD1,TRBJ2-7,CASSVGTGGGYEQYF,TGTGCCAGCAGCGTAGGTACAGGGGGCGGCTACGAGCAGTACTTC
.,TRBV27,TRBD1,TRBJ1-1,CASSTTGFWGSMNTEAFF,TGTGCCAGCAGTACGACAGGGTTTTGGGGCAGCATGAACACTGAAGCTTTCTTT
.,TRBV5-1,.,TRBJ1-2,CASSLERGTFNYGYTF,TGCGCCAGCAGCTTGGAAAGGGGAACATTTAACTATGGCTACACCTTC
.,TRBV19,TRBD2,TRBJ2-1,CASSVEAWRELYNEQFF,TGTGCCAGTAGTGTTGAGGCGTGGCGGGAGCTATACAATGAGCAGTTCTTC
.,TRBV19,.,TRBJ1-2,CASSPDGSDGYTF,TGTGCCAGTAGTCCGGACGGAAGTGATGGCTACACCTTC
.,TRBV7-9,.,TRBJ1-6,CASSSSSSPLHF,TGTGCCAGCAGCTCATCGTCCTCACCCCTCCACTTT
.,TRBV2,.,TRBJ1-5,CASSRGRVGNQPQHF,TGTGCCAGCAGTAGAGGCAGGGTAGGCAATCAGCCCCAGCATTTT
.,TRBV3-1/TRBV3-2,.,TRBJ2-1,CASSQQGFNEQFF,TGTGCCAGCAGCCAACAGGGATTCAATGAGCAGTTCTTC
.,TRBV7-8,TRBD1,TRBJ2-7,CASSLVRTGASYEQYF,TGTGCCAGCAGCTTAGTACGGACAGGGGCATCATACGAGCAGTACTTC
.,TRBV6-1,.,TRBJ1-3,CASSDLGARTIYF,TGTGCCAGCAGTGATCTAGGGGCCCGGACCATATATTTT
.,TRBV29-1,TRBD1,TRBJ1-1,CSVADRLNTEAFF,TGCAGCGTGGCGGACAGGTTAAACACTGAAGCTTTCTTT
.,TRBV25-1,TRBD2,TRBJ2-3,CASSELIAGGTDTQYF,TGTGCCAGCAGTGAATTAATAGCGGGAGGGACAGATACGCAGTATTTT
.,TRBV9,TRBD2,TRBJ2-5,CASSVASGRSETQYF,TGTGCCAGCAGCGTAGCTAGCGGGAGATCTGAGACCCAGTACTTC
.,TRBV7-3,.,TRBJ2-2,CASSQTTGASALFF,TGTGCCAGCAGCCAAACGACGGGGGCGTCGGCGCTGTTTTTT
.,TRBV28,TRBD1,TRBJ1-2,CASSLDRAAIDGYTF,TGTGCCAGCAGTTTGGACAGGGCGGCAATCGATGGCTACACCTTC
.,TRBV11-2,TRBD1,TRBJ2-7,CASSLERGRNYEQYF,TGTGCCAGCAGCTTAGAGAGGGGGCGCAACTACGAGCAGTACTTC
.,TRBV19,TRBD1,TRBJ1-4,CASSIDRGHEKLFF,TGTGCCAGTAGTATAGACAGGGGGCATGAAAAACTGTTTTTT
.,TRBV24-1,TRBD2,TRBJ2-5,CATSGGGETQYF,TGTGCCACTAGCGGGGGAGGGGAGACCCAGTACTTC
.,TRBV9,TRBD1,TRBJ1-1,CASSAGQANTEAFF,TGTGCCAGCAGCGCGGGACAGGCGAACACTGAAGCTTTCTTT
.,TRBV28,.,TRBJ1-1,CASSTGGTEAFF,TGTGCCAGCAGTACTGGAGGCACTGAAGCTTTCTTT
.,TRBV6-5,TRBD1,TRBJ1-3,CASSSTGGGNTIYF,TGTGCCAGCAGTTCAACAGGGGGTGGAAACACCATATATTTT
once,TRBV19,TRBD1,TRBJ2-3,CASSIGETGGSDTQYF,TGTGCCAGTAGTATAGGAGAGACAGGGGGTTCAGATACGCAGTATTTT
.,TRBV6-5,.,TRBJ1-2,CASSYSGGNYGYTF,TGTGCCAGCAGTTACTCAGGCGGTAACTATGGCTACACCTTC
.,TRBV3-1/TRBV3-2,.,TRBJ2-5,CASSQGPQINF,TGTGCCAGCAGCCAAGGGCCCCAAATTAACTTC
.,TRBV4-3,.,TRBJ2-5,CASSQDRWTAQETQYF,TGCGCCAGCAGCCAAGACAGGTGGACAGCCCAAGAGACCCAGTACTTC
once,TRBV4-2,.,TRBJ2-3,CASSQDSGRDPRDTQYF,TGTGCCAGCAGCCAAGATTCTGGACGGGACCCTAGAGATACGCAGTATTTT
.,TRBV5-5,TRBD1,TRBJ1-2,CASSLGTGEYGYTF,TGTGCCAGCAGCTTGGGGACAGGAGAATATGGCTACACCTTC
once,TRBV27,.,TRBJ2-2,CASSPRGSAGELFF,TGTGCCAGCAGTCCCCGAGGTTCGGCCGGGGAGCTGTTTTTT